This is a list of T cell receptor beta chains from one sample in a study of identical twins. MiXCR was run by TCRdb on the 5' RACE reads, yielding one entry per CDR3 protein. The sample includes roughly 1,500,000 distinct CDR3 sequences, less than 35% seen only once; the top ten take roughly 0.3%. The sample taken for sequencing was cord blood. The receptor set was obtained from a newborn girl in good health. CDR3s include the opening cysteine and the closing phenylalanine or tryptophan. The order of the fields is clone size, V gene, J gene, D gene, CDR3 protein, CDR3 DNA. D genes are given only for firm matches. Size is stated for part of the rows, as once, few or many counts, or as a class when the clone is expanded.

few	TRBV6-1	TRBJ2-1	.	CASSAASSEQFF	TGTGCCAGCAGCGCTGCTAGTTCTGAGCAGTTCTTC
few	TRBV14	TRBJ1-4	.	CASSQMGGPGRLNEKLFF	TGTGCCAGCAGCCAGATGGGCGGCCCGGGACGGCTTAATGAAAAACTGTTTTTT
few	TRBV12-3/TRBV12-4	TRBJ1-1	.	CASAGGMNTEAFF	TGTGCCAGTGCGGGCGGTATGAACACTGAAGCTTTCTTT
.	TRBV20-1	TRBJ1-2	.	CSAPEDRYGCTF	TGCAGTGCTCCCGAGGACCGCTATGGCTGCACCTTC
few	TRBV6-1	TRBJ2-3	.	CASSEPLTQYF	TGTGCCAGCAGTGAACCTCTTACGCAGTATTTT
.	TRBV20-1	TRBJ2-4	.	CSATEGAGEQYF	TGCAGTGCTACCGAGGGGGCGGGAGAGCAGTACTTC
.	TRBV9	TRBJ1-6	.	CASSADPNSPLHF	TGTGCCAGCAGCGCAGACCCTAATTCACCCCTCCACTTT
few	TRBV5-1	TRBJ2-1	TRBD2	CASSLPASGGNEQFF	TGCGCCAGCAGCTTGCCGGCTAGCGGGGGGAATGAGCAGTTCTTC
few	TRBV25-1	TRBJ2-3	.	CASSEGVWVTDTQYF	TGTGCCAGCAGTGAAGGAGTATGGGTTACAGATACGCAGTATTTT
.	TRBV20-1	TRBJ2-1	.	CSASSAGPNSYNEQFF	TGCAGTGCTAGTTCCGCCGGACCCAACTCCTACAATGAGCAGTTCTTC
few	TRBV24-1	TRBJ2-1	TRBD1	CATSDWTGDNEQFF	TGTGCCACCAGTGATTGGACAGGGGACAATGAGCAGTTCTTC
few	TRBV29-1	TRBJ2-1	.	CSFEDLGGEYNEQFF	TGCAGCTTTGAAGATCTGGGGGGCGAATACAATGAGCAGTTCTTC
few	TRBV29-1	TRBJ1-5	.	CSVLTGNQPQHF	TGCAGCGTTTTAACGGGCAATCAGCCCCAGCATTTT
.	TRBV18	TRBJ2-5	.	CASSSYPTWQETQYF	TGTGCCAGCTCATCCTACCCCACTTGGCAAGAGACCCAGTACTTC
.	TRBV20-1	TRBJ1-3	TRBD1	CSAVSDRVRSGNTIYF	TGCAGTGCTGTTTCGGACAGGGTGCGCTCTGGAAACACCATATATTTT
.	TRBV20-1	TRBJ1-5	.	CSAPQGLSNQPQHF	TGCAGTGCTCCACAGGGATTAAGCAATCAGCCCCAGCATTTT
many	TRBV12-3/TRBV12-4	TRBJ1-6	TRBD1	CASSNDRENSPLHF	TGTGCCAGCAGTAATGACAGGGAGAATTCACCCCTCCACTTT
few	TRBV5-1	TRBJ1-6	.	CASSFWTENSPLHF	TGCGCCAGCAGCTTTTGGACGGAGAATTCACCCCTCCACTTT
few	TRBV20-1	TRBJ2-7	TRBD1	CSARSSTGGYEQYF	TGCAGTGCTAGGTCCTCGACAGGGGGCTACGAGCAGTACTTC
.	TRBV28	TRBJ2-7	TRBD2	CASTSGGVNEQYF	TGTGCCAGCACTAGCGGGGGTGTCAACGAGCAGTACTTC
.	TRBV2	TRBJ2-2	TRBD2	CASKRLAGNTGELFF	TGTGCCAGCAAAAGGCTAGCGGGCAACACCGGGGAGCTGTTTTTT
.	TRBV27	TRBJ2-7	TRBD1	CASSSSRDRLYSYEQYF	TGTGCCAGCAGTTCAAGCCGGGACAGGCTTTACTCCTACGAGCAGTACTTC
few	TRBV27	TRBJ2-1	TRBD2	CASRIAGVQGNEQFF	TGTGCCAGCAGGATAGCGGGGGTTCAGGGCAATGAGCAGTTCTTC
.	TRBV6-1	TRBJ1-2	.	CASSELHNYGYTF	TGTGCCAGCAGTGAGTTGCATAACTATGGCTACACCTTC
.	TRBV5-4	TRBJ2-4	TRBD2	CASSPQLAPRLIAKNIQYF	TGTGCCAGCAGCCCCCAACTAGCGCCCCGACTTATAGCCAAAAACATTCAGTACTTC
once	TRBV27	TRBJ2-5	.	CASSLYAGSQETQYF	TGTGCCAGCAGTTTATATGCGGGGAGCCAAGAGACCCAGTACTTC
.	TRBV3-1	TRBJ2-3	TRBD2	CASSLSGTPTDTQYF	TGTGCCAGCAGCCTTAGCGGGACGCCCACAGATACGCAGTATTTT
few	TRBV4-1	TRBJ2-5	TRBD2	CASSQGLAGVGQETQYF	TGCGCCAGCAGCCAAGGACTAGCGGGAGTAGGACAAGAGACCCAGTACTTC
.	TRBV7-2	TRBJ2-5	TRBD2	CASSFGLAGGRETQYF	TGTGCCAGCAGCTTCGGACTAGCGGGGGGTCGAGAGACCCAGTACTTC
many	TRBV6-8	TRBJ1-2	TRBD1	CASSGTAVRGYTF	TGTGCCAGCAGCGGGACAGCAGTTCGGGGCTACACCTTC
.	TRBV28	TRBJ2-7	.	CASSLALGWSYEQYF	TGTGCCAGCAGTTTAGCCCTCGGTTGGAGCTACGAGCAGTACTTC
few	TRBV20-1	TRBJ2-3	TRBD2	CSANSRTSGGADTQYF	TGCAGTGCTAATTCTCGGACTAGCGGGGGGGCAGATACGCAGTATTTT
.	TRBV12-3/TRBV12-4	TRBJ2-4	.	CASSLRGMDKNIQYF	TGTGCCAGCAGTTTAAGGGGGATGGACAAAAACATTCAGTACTTC
few	TRBV3-1	TRBJ2-7	TRBD2	CASSQYLAGAYEQYF	TGTGCCAGCAGCCAATACCTAGCGGGAGCCTACGAGCAGTACTTC
.	TRBV5-1	TRBJ2-5	TRBD2	CASRTTSGIGETQYF	TGCGCCAGCAGAACGACTAGCGGGATAGGAGAGACCCAGTACTTC
.	TRBV20-1	TRBJ1-2	TRBD1	CSVDRSSNYGYTF	TGCAGTGTGGACAGGTCCTCCAACTATGGCTACACCTTC
.	TRBV9	TRBJ2-3	TRBD2	CASSVRGSPTDTQYF	TGTGCCAGCAGCGTTCGCGGGAGCCCCACAGATACGCAGTATTTT
.	TRBV6-6	TRBJ2-4	.	CASSYFSAPGAKNIQYF	TGTGCCAGCAGTTACTTTAGCGCCCCTGGAGCCAAAAACATTCAGTACTTC
few	TRBV6-2/TRBV6-3	TRBJ2-2	.	CASSYATRTGELFF	TGTGCCAGCAGTTACGCGACTAGGACCGGGGAGCTGTTTTTT
few	TRBV6-1	TRBJ2-5	.	CASSGTRMRETQYF	TGTGCCAGCAGTGGGACACGGATGAGGGAGACCCAGTACTTC
.	TRBV5-1	TRBJ1-1	TRBD1	CASSLQGGDGTEAFF	TGCGCCAGCTCGCTTCAGGGGGGGGACGGCACTGAAGCTTTCTTT
.	TRBV28	TRBJ2-7	.	CASSSIPEQYF	TGTGCCAGCAGTTCTATCCCCGAGCAGTACTTC
.	TRBV3-1	TRBJ1-6	TRBD1	CASTAGGNNSPLHF	TGTGCCAGCACGGCAGGGGGAAATAATTCACCCCTCCACTTT
.	TRBV7-8	TRBJ2-5	.	CASSLKVWKGDIGETQYF	TGTGCCAGCAGCTTAAAAGTGTGGAAAGGGGACATTGGAGAGACCCAGTACTTC